This paragraph covers one T cell receptor (beta chain) sequence. Its antigen remains unidentified. This sample was included in a study of T-cell reconstitution after alpha-beta-depleted transplantation in children. Whole-study findings and limits: Several patients had high TCRbeta diversity at day 60; it came from surviving recipient T cells and thymic progenitors.

Using unique molecular identifiers, the investigators prepared the TCRbeta library. TCRdb called the PCR reads again in MiXCR, with one record for every CDR3 protein. The sample carries 610,000 or so distinct CDR3 sequences, approximately 30% recorded once. CDR1 is SNHLY, CDR2 FYNNEI, per germline. The CDR3 spans 17 residues. V dropped 4 bases and J dropped 5; count of bases not matched to a gene: 14. This specimen consisted of PBMCs, obtained before TCRalphabeta/CD19-depleted stem cell transplant. This TCR derives from a boy younger than two with Wiskott-Aldrich syndrome, due to receive a stem cell transplant. The chain joins TRBV2 to TRBJ2-7, with TRBD1 matching over 10 bases. The CDR3 here is CASSGKATGGALNEQYF. DNA of the CDR3: TGTGCCAGCAGTGGAAAGGCGACAGGGGGCGCCCTGAACGAGCAGTACTTC. The full variable domain, completed using reference TRBV2 and TRBJ2-7, is EPEVTQTPSHQVTQMGQEVILRCVPISNHLYFYWYRQILGQKVEFLVSFYNNEISEKSEIFDDQFSVERPDGSNFTLKIRSTKLEDSAMYFCASSGKATGGALNEQYFGPGTRLTVT.